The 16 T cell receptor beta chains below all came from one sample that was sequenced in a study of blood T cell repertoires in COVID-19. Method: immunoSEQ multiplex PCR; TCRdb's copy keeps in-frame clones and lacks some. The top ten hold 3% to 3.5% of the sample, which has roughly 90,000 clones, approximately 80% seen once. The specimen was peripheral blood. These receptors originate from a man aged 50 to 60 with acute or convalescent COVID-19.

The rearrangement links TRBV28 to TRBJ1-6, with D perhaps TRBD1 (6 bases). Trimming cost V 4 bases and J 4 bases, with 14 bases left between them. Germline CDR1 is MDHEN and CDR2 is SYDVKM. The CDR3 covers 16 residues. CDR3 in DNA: TGTGCCAGCAGTTCCTCCGGGACACTGTATAATTCACCCCTCCACTTT. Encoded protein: CASSSSGTLYNSPLHF.

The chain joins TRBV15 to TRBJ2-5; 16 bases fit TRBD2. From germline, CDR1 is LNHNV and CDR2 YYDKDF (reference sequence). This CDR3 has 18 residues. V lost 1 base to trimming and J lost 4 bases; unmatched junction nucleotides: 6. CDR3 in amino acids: CATSRGGTSGRARETQYF. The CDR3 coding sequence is TGTGCCACCAGCAGAGGGGGGACTAGCGGGAGGGCCCGAGAGACCCAGTACTTC.

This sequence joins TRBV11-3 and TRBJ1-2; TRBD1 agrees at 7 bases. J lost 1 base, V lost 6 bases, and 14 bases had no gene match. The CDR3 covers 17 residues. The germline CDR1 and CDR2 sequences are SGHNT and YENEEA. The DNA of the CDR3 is TGTGCCAGCAGGTGGCCAGACAGGGATGGGTATAACTATGGCTACACCTTC. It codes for CASRWPDRDGYNYGYTF.

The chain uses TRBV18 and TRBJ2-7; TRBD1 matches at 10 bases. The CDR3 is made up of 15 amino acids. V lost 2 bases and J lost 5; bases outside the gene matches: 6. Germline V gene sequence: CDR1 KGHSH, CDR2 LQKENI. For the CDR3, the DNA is TGTGCCAGCTCACCAAGGGACAGGGGAATCCACGAGCAGTACTTC. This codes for CASSPRDRGIHEQYF. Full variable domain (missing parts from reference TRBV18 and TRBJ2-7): NAGVMQNPRHLVRRRGQEARLRCSPMKGHSHVYWYRQLPEEGLKFMVYLQKENIIDESGMPKERFSAEFPKEGPSILRIQQVVRGDSAAYFCASSPRDRGIHEQYFGPGTRLTVT.

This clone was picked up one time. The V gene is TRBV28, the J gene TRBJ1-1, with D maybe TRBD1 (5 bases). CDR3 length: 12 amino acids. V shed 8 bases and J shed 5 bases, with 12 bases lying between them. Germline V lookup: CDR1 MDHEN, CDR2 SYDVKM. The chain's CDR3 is CASQGPGTEAFF. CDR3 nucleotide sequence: TGTGCCAGCCAAGGGCCAGGGACTGAAGCTTTCTTT.

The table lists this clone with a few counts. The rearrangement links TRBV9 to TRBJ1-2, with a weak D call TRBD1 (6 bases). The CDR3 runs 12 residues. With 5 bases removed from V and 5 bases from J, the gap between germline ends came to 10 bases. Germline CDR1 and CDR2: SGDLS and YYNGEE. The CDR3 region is CASRDTGYGYTF. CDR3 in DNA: TGTGCCAGCAGGGATACAGGGTATGGCTACACCTTC. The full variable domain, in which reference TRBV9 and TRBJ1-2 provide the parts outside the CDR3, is DSGVTQTPKHLITATGQRVTLRCSPRSGDLSVYWYQQSLDQGLQFLIQYYNGEERAKGNILERFSAQQFPDLHSELNLSSLELGDSALYFCASRDTGYGYTFGSGTRLTVV.

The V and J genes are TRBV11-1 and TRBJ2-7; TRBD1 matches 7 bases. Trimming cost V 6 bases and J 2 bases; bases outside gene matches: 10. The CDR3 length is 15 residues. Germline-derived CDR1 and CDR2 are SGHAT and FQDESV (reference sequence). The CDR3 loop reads CASSPWTGGTYEQYF. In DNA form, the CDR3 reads TGTGCCAGCAGTCCCTGGACAGGCGGAACCTACGAGCAGTACTTC.

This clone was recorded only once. CDR3 sequence: CAWRSTGGRRLATNEKLFF. CDR3 bases: TGTGCCTGGAGATCAACCGGGGGACGGAGGCTAGCAACTAATGAAAAACTGTTTTTT. The genes are TRBV30 and TRBJ1-4, with D possibly matching TRBD1 (5 bases). The CDR3 consists of 19 residues. In germline, CDR1 is GTSNPN, CDR2 SVGIG (reference sequence). Trimming removed 3 bases from V and 0 bases from J, with 23 bases in between.

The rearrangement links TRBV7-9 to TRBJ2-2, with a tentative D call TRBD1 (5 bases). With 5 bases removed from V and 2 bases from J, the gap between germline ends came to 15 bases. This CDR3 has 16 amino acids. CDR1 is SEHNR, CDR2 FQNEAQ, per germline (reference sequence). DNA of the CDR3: TGTGCCAGCAGCGCAGACGACAGAGCTAACACCGGGGAGCTGTTTTTT. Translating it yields CASSADDRANTGELFF.

CDR3 region: CSVVGFRQSNGYTF. The CDR3 region has the DNA TGCAGCGTTGTAGGCTTCCGACAGAGTAATGGCTACACCTTC. The chain employs TRBV29-1 and TRBJ1-2; weak D call: TRBD1 (5 bases). The CDR3 length is 14 residues. The V gene lost 4 bases and the J gene lost 6 bases, with 18 bases spanning the gap. Germline V gene data show CDR1 as SQVTM and CDR2 as ANQGSEA.

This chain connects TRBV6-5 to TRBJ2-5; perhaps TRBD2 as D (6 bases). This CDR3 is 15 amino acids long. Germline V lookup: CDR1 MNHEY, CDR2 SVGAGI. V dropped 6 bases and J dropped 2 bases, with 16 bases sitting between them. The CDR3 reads CASRPGAGQQETQYF. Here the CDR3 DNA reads TGTGCCAGCAGGCCTGGAGCGGGTCAACAAGAGACCCAGTACTTC.

The CDR3 sequence: CASSFTGGLTEAFF. The CDR3 DNA reads TGTGCCAGCAGCTTCACAGGGGGGCTCACTGAAGCTTTCTTT. This rearrangement joins TRBV5-6 to TRBJ1-1; 8 nucleotides align to TRBD1. Germline V CDR1 and CDR2: SGHDT, YYEEEE. This CDR3 is 14 amino acids long. The V and J ends lost 2 bases and 4 bases, in that order; junction bases with no gene match: 4.

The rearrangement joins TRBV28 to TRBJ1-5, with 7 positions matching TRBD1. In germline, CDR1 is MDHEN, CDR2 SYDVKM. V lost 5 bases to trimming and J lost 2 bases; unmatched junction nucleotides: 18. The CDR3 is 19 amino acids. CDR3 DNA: TGTGCCAGCAGTGCGCCGACAGGGAAGCGAGTTTATCGCAATCAGCCCCAGCATTTT. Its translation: CASSAPTGKRVYRNQPQHF. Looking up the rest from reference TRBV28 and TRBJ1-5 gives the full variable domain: DVKVTQSSRYLVKRTGEKVFLECVQDMDHENMFWYRQDPGLGLRLIYFSYDVKMKEKGDIPEGYSVSREKKERFSLILESASTNQTSMYLCASSAPTGKRVYRNQPQHFGDGTRLSIL.

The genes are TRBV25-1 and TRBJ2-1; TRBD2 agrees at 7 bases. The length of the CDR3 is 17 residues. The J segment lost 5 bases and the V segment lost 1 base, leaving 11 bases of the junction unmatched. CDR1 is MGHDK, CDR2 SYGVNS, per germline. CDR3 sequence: CASSESSLAGVDNEQFF. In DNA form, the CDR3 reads TGTGCCAGCAGTGAATCCTCTTTGGCGGGAGTCGACAATGAGCAGTTCTTC. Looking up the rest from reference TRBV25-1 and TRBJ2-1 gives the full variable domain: EADIYQTPRYLVIGTGKKITLECSQTMGHDKMYWYQQDPGMELHLIHYSYGVNSTEKGDLSSESTVSRIRTEHFPLTLESARPSHTSQYLCASSESSLAGVDNEQFFGPGTRLTVL.

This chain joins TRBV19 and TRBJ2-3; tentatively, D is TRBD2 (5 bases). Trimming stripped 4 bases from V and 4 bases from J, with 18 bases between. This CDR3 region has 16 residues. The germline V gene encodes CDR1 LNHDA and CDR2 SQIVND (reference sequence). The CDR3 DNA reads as TGTGCCAGTAGTACTCCGGAACTAGTCCCCCCAGATACGCAGTATTTT. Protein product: CASSTPELVPPDTQYF.

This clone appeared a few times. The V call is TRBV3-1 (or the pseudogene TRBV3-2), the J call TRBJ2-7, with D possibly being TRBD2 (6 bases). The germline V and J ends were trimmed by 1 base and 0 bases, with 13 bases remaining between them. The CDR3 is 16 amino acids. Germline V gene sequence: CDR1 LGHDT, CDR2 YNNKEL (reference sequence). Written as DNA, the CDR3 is TGTGCCAGCAGCCAAGCCGGGACTCGGGTCTCCTACGAGCAGTACTTC. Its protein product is CASSQAGTRVSYEQYF.